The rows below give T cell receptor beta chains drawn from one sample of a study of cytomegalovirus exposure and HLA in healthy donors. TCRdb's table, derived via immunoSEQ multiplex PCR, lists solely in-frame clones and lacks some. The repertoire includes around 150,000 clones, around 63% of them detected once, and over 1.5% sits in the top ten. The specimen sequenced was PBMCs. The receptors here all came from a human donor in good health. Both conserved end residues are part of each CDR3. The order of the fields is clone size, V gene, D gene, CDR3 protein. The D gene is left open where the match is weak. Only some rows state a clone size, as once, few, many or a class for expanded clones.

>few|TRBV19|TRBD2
CASSPETSGREETQYF
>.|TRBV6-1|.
CASSETGNSQFF
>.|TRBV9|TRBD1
CASSVGGQPHEQYF
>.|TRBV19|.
CASTATRGRREKLFF
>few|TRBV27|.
CASSPTGGNIQYF
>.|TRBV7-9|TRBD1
CASSFRRDRAYYGYTF
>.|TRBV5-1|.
CASSPRTGQNTGELFF
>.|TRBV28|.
CASSPNGLNTGELFF
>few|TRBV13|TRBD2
CASSSGRSGRAREQYF
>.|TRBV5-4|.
CASSTSGSVRNEQYF
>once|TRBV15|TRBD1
CATSAAGTVNTEAFF
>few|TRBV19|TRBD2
CASTQGLAGTDTQYF
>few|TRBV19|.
CASSIESGRLTGRAYEQYF
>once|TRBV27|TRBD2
CASSLLAGGPEIQYF
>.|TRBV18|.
CASSEGQYTGELFF
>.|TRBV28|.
CASNGGHEGEAFF
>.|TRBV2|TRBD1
CASRTGGNYGYTF
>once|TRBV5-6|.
CASSLVVLGLRSGELFF
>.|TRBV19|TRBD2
CASRSGGSSYEQYF
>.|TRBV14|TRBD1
CASSRRGTGETQYF
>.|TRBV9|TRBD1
CASSPRGTGSEKLFF
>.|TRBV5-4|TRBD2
CASSSPRGGTTDTQYF
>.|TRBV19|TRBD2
CASSAPRGGSYEQYF
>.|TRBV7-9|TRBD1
CASSLQGEPNTEAFF
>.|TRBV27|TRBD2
CASSYGTSGTGELFF
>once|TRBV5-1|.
CASSNEGAGTDTQYF
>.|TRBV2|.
CASRTGSSTDTQYF
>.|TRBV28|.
CASRLDYEQYF